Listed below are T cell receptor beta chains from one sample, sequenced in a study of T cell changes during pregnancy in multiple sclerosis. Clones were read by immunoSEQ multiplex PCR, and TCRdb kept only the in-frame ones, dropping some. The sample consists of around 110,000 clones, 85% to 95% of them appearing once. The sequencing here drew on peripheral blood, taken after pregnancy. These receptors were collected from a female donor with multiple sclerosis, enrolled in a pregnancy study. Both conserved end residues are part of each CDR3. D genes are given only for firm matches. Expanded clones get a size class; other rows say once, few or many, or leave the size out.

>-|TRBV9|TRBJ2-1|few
TGTGCCAGCAGCGGTACGGGGGAGGTATTAGATGAGCAGTTCTTC
CASSGTGEVLDEQFF
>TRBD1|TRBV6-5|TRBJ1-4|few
TGTGCCAGCAGCCCGGACAGGGCTGAAAAACTGTTTTTT
CASSPDRAEKLFF
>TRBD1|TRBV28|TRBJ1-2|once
TGTGCCAGCAGTTCCCTGGGACAGGGCTACACCTTC
CASSSLGQGYTF
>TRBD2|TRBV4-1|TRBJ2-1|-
TGCGCCAGCAGCCAAGATAGCGGGGGGAACTACAATGAGCAGTTCTTC
CASSQDSGGNYNEQFF
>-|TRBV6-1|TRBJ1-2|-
TGTGCCAGTTCATTCCATAACTATGGCTACACCTTC
CASSFHNYGYTF
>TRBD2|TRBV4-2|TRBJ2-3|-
TGTGCCAGCAGCCAAGAAGGGACTAGCGGTACAGATACGCAGTATTTT
CASSQEGTSGTDTQYF
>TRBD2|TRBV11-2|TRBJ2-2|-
TGTGCCAGCAGCCCCCAAGGACTAGACACCGGGGAGCTGTTTTTT
CASSPQGLDTGELFF
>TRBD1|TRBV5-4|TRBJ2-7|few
TGTGCCAGCAGCTTAGATACAGGGGGCTCCTACGAGCAGTACTTC
CASSLDTGGSYEQYF
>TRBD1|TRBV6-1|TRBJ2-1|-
TGTGCCAGCAGTGAAATAAGGGGGCGGAATGAGCAGTTCTTC
CASSEIRGRNEQFF
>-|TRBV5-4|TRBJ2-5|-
TGTGCCAGCAGCTTGGAGGCAGGGAAGGAGACCCAGTACTTC
CASSLEAGKETQYF
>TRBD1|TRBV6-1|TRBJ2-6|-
TGTGCCAGCAGTGCTAGGACAGGGGCCGGGGCCAACGTCCTGACTTTC
CASSARTGAGANVLTF
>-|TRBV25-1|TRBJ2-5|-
TGTGCCAGCATCGGGTCCTTGTACCAAGAGACCCAGTACTTC
CASIGSLYQETQYF
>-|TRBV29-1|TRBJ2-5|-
TGCAGCGTTGTCCCGAGGAGCAGTGTTTACCCAGAGACCCAGTACTTC
CSVVPRSSVYPETQYF
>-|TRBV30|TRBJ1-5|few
TGTGCCTGGAGTGTAGGGGTTACCAATCAGCCCCAGCATTTT
CAWSVGVTNQPQHF
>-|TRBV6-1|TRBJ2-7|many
TGTGCCAGCAGTGAAGACCCTGGGGCCTCCTACGAGCAGTACTTC
CASSEDPGASYEQYF
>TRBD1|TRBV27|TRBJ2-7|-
TGTGCCAGCAGTTTAAGGGACAGTCGGGCGTGGGAGCAGTACTTC
CASSLRDSRAWEQYF
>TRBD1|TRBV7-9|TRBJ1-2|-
TGTGCCAGCAGCGGAGGACAGGGGGCGAGGGGCTACACCTTC
CASSGGQGARGYTF
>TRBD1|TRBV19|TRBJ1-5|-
TGTGCCAGTAGTATCCCCGGGACAGTTCGACGAGGTCAGCCCCAGCATTTT
CASSIPGTVRRGQPQHF
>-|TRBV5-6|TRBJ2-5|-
TGTGCCAGCAGCTTGGAACAGTTACAAGAGACCCAGTACTTC
CASSLEQLQETQYF